This T cell receptor (beta chain) derives from a study of Graves' ophthalmopathy and Graves' hyperthyroidism (dated by TCRdb to 2016 to 2018). Describing the broader study: Peripheral blood was collected at initial diagnosis, before any treatment. In total, 120 to 150 blood samples were TCR-sequenced: around 42 ophthalmopathy, some 75 hyperthyroidism and 17 hyperthyroidism-to-ophthalmopathy patients. For independent validation, a separate cohort was made up of some 18 hyperthyroidism patients plus 17 patients who later progressed from hyperthyroidism to ophthalmopathy. The roughly 90 discovery patients were divided at random into training and test sets in a 7:3 ratio. The study used signatures of the TCR beta repertoire to tell Graves' ophthalmopathy apart from Graves' hyperthyroidism and to predict which patients would progress to ophthalmopathy. Following sampling, methimazole starting at 30 mg daily was administered to hyperthyroidism patients, and high-dose intravenous methylprednisolone was administered to ophthalmopathy patients. In six hyperthyroidism patients, the T-cell repertoire of thyroid tissue was compared with the T-cell repertoire of blood. To explore V-J signatures that separate ophthalmopathy from hyperthyroidism, a discovery set of 100 patients was enrolled, consisting of 43 with ophthalmopathy and approximately 60 with stable hyperthyroidism. Summary of the overall study and its limitations: In validation, the model predicted ophthalmopathy progression with about 70% sensitivity and 72.22% specificity; 12 predicted patients were CT-confirmed with GO in a median of about 6.2 months. Most expanded thyroid clonotypes with frequency above 0.001 were also detected in blood, suggesting blood repertoires may reflect the thyroid immune response. Sample size was not statistically predetermined, and group allocation was not concealed from the investigators. Ophthalmopathy was separated from stable hyperthyroidism by the 13-signature model with around 88% sensitivity and less than 82% specificity in cross-validation and with 80%/75% in the test set.

Spanning cysteine to phenylalanine, the CDR3 consists of 15 amino acids. Only the CDR3 part of the read is kept: 45 bases, read in frame from the first base. Trimming costs V 6 bases and J 5 bases, and their ends lie 16 bases apart. The germline V gene provides CDR1 MNHNS and CDR2 SASEGT. TCR beta CDR3 regions were amplified from RNA transcripts for repertoire sequencing. The first round was an RT-PCR using HTBI primers with the Qiagen OneStep RT-PCR kit, and this first round was followed by a second-round multiplex PCR, then size selection and purification. The libraries underwent paired-end sequencing with 100 bp reads on an Illumina HiSeq2000. Per the source publication's procedure: SOAPnuke was used to process the reads, throwing out any read that had adapters, had uncalled bases, had a mean Phred below 15, or lacked an exact constant-primer or identifier match. High-quality paired reads were merged with COPE v1.2.5. Clonotypes were defined as unique nucleotide sequences and were aligned to IMGT TRB V, D and J references using MiTCR v1.1. Only V-J combinations with frequency above 0.0001 were analysed, covering approximately 99% of repertoires. For each V-J combination, a TCR clonal expansion and chaos score was defined as F50 clonal expansion divided by the chaos observed in the TCRdist matrix. Welch's t-statistics and random forest were used to reduce features to about a dozen V-J combinations, which were fed into a naive Bayes classifier. The Morisita-Horn index was used to measure how similar the thyroid and blood repertoires were. TCRdb reworked the public reads: Q25 trimming with fastp, MiXCR clone assembly, productive beta chains retained. Rows are combined by CDR3 protein, so each entry shows the most common genes and DNA. The V and J calls and clone size are TCRdb's, not the authors'. In all, the sample holds hundreds of thousands of distinct CDR3 sequences, and 20% to 25% of those were seen once. The ten largest clones add up to approximately 6.9% of the sample.

Hyperthyroidism was defined as stable when no progression to ophthalmopathy occurred within 18 months of follow-up. Hyperthyroidism patients were newly diagnosed, were aged 18 to 65 years, and had a disease duration under 2 months. Anyone with other autoimmune diseases, uncontrolled infections, pregnancy or lactation was excluded from the study. Clinical symptoms, serum thyroxine, TRAb, thyroid ultrasound and orbital computed tomography were used for diagnosis. Ficoll-Paque density gradient centrifugation was used to isolate PBMCs from approximately 10 ml of fresh peripheral blood. Total RNA was extracted with Trizol reagent and quality-checked on an Agilent 2100 Bioanalyzer. This clonotype has at least ten counts. Its cognate antigen has yet to be identified. The sample holds no much larger clone one base away, and base qualities are not on file.

The sequence was collected from a woman aged 18-29 years with stable Graves' hyperthyroidism. Some clones in this sample may be carry-over from other donors' samples. Donor details come from another sample of the same person, matched by shared clones. The chain uses TRBV6-1 and TRBJ2-2; perhaps TRBD2 is the D gene, with 6 bases matching. Source material: peripheral blood. The CDR3 in this case is CASSNVAGWTGELFF. Read as DNA, the sequence is TGTGCCAGCAGCAACGTGGCGGGATGGACCGGGGAGCTGTTTTTT.